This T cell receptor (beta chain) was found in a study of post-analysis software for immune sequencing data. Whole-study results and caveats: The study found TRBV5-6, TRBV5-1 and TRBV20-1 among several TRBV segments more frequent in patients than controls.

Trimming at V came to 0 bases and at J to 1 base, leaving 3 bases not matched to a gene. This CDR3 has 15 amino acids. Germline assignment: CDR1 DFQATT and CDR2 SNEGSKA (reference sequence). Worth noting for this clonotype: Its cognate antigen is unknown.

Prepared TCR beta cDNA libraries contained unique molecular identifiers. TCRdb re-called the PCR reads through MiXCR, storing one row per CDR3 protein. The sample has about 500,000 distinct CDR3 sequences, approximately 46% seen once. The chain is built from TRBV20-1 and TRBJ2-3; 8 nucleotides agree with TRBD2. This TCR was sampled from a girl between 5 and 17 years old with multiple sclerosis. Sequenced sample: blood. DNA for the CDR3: TGCAGTGCTAGAGATCCGGGACTAGGCACAGATACGCAGTATTTT. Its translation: CSARDPGLGTDTQYF.